This TCR beta chain was sequenced during a study of cytomegalovirus exposure and HLA in healthy donors. Whole-study findings and limits: The analysis excluded some indistinguishable V segments, including TRBV6-2 and TRBV6-3. Segments of the TCR beta V type were, in most cases, productive about 87% or about 30% of the time in an earlier analysis.

This CDR3 region has 13 residues. V was clipped by 6 bases and J by 5 bases; unmatched bases: 5. CDR1 and CDR2 from the germline V gene are MGHDK and SYGVNS. This clone has a handful of counts. Antigen unknown. The primer mix had 60 Vbeta and 13 Jbeta primers. The assay was immunoSEQ multiplex PCR, and TCRdb's table has in-frame clones only and misses some. The sample has about 110,000 clones; roughly 71% are singletons. The rearrangement uses TRBV25-1 and TRBJ1-1; 8 nucleotides line up with TRBD1. Material for sequencing was PBMCs. The TCR sequence derives from a woman aged 70-85 years in good health and CMV-seropositive. CDR3 sequence (DNA): TGTGCCAGCAGAGACAGGGGAGCTACTGAAGCTTTCTTT. Translation gives CASRDRGATEAFF.